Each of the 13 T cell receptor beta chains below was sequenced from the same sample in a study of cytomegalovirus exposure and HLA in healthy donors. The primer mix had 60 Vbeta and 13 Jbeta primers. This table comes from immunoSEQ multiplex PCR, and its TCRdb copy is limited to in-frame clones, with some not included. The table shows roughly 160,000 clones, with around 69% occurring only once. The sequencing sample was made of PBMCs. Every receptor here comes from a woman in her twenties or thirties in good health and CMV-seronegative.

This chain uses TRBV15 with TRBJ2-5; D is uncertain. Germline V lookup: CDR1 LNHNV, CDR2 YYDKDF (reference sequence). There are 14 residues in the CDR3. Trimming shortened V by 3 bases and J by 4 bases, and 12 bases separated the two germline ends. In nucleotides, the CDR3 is TGTGCCACCAGCAGTCGGAGTTTTGGAGAGACCCAGTACTTC. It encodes CATSSRSFGETQYF.

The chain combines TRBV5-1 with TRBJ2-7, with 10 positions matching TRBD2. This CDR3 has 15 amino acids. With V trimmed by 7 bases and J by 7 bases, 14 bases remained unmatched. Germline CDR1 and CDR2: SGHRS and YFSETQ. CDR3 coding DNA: TGCGCCAGCGGCAGGGCGGTAGCGGGAGGTGTTGAGCAGTACTTC. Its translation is CASGRAVAGGVEQYF.

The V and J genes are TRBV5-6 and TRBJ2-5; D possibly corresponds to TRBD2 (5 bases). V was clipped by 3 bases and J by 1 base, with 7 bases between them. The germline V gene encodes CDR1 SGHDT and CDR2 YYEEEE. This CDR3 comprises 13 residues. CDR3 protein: CASSSGFQETQYF. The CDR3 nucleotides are TGTGCCAGCAGCTCGGGGTTCCAAGAGACCCAGTACTTC.

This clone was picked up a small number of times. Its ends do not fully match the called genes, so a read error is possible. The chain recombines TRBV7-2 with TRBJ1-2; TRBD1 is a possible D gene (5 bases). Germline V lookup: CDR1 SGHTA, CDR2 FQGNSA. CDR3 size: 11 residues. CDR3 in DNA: TGTGCCAGCAGCTTAGGGGGGGAACTTCTCTTC. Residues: CASSLGGELLF.

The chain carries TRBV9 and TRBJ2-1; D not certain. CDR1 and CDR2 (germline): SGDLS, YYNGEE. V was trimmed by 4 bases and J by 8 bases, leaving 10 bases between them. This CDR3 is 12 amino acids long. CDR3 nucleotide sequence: TGTGCCAGCAGCTCCATAGCCGATGAGCAGTTCTTC. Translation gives CASSSIADEQFF. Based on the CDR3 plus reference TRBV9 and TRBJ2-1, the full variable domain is DSGVTQTPKHLITATGQRVTLRCSPRSGDLSVYWYQQSLDQGLQFLIQYYNGEERAKGNILERFSAQQFPDLHSELNLSSLELGDSALYFCASSSIADEQFFGPGTRLTVL.

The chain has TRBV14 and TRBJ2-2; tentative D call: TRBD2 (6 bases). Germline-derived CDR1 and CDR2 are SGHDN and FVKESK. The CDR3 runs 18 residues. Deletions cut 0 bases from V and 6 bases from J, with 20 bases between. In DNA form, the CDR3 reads TGTGCCAGCAGCCAAGATCATTGGACTAAAGTTAAGGCCGGGGAGCTGTTTTTT. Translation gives CASSQDHWTKVKAGELFF.

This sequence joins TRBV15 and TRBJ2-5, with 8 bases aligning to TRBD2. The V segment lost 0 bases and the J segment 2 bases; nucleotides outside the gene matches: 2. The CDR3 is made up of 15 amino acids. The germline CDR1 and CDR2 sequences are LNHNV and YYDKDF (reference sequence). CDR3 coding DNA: TGTGCCACCAGCAGAGATCTAGCGGGTCAAGAGACCCAGTACTTC. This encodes CATSRDLAGQETQYF.

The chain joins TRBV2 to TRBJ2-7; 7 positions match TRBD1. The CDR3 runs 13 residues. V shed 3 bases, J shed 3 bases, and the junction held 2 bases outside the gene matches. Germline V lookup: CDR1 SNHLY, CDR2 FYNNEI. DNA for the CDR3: TGTGCCAGCAGTGACCGACAGGGCTACGAGCAGTACTTC. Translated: CASSDRQGYEQYF.

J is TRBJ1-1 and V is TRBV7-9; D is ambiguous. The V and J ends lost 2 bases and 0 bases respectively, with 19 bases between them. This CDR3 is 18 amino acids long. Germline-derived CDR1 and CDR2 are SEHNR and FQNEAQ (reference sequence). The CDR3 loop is CASSLLSLINGVNTEAFF. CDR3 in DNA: TGTGCCAGCAGCTTACTATCTCTGATAAACGGGGTGAACACTGAAGCTTTCTTT.

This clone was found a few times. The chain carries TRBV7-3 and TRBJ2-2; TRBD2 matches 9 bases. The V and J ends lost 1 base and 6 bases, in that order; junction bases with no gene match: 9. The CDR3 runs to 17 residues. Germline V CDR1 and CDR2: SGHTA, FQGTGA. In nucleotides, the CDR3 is TGTGCCAGCAGCTTAATTCGGGCTAGCGGGGTCTCCGGGGAGCTGTTTTTT. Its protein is CASSLIRASGVSGELFF.

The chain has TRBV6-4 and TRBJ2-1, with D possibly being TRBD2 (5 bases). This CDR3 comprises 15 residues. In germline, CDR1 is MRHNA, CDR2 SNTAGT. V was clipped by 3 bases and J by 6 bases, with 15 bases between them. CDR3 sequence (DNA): TGTGCCAGCAGTGAAAGTGGACGGGATAGCAATGAGCAGTTCTTC. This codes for CASSESGRDSNEQFF.

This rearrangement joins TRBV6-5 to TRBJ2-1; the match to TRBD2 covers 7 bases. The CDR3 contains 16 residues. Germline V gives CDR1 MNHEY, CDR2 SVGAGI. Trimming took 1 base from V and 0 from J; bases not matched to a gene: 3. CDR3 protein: CASSYLGGSSYNEQFF. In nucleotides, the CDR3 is TGTGCCAGCAGTTACTTAGGCGGGAGCTCCTACAATGAGCAGTTCTTC.

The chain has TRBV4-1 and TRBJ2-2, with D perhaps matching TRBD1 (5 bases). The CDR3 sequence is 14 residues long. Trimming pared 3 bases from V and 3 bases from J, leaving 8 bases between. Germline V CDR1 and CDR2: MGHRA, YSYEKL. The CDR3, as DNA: TGCGCCAGCAGCCATCAGGGTTACACCGGGGAGCTGTTTTTT. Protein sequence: CASSHQGYTGELFF.